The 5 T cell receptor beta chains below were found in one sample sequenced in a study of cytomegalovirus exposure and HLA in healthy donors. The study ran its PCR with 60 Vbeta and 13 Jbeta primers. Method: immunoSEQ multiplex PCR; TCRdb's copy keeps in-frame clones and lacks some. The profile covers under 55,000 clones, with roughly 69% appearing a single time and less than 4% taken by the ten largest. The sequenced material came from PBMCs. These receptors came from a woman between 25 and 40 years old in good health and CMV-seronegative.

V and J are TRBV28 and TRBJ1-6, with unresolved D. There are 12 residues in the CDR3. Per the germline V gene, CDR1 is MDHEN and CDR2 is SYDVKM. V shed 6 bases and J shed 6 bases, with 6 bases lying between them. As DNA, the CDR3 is TGTGCCAGCAGGGAGGCTAATTCACCCCTCCACTTT. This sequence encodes CASREANSPLHF. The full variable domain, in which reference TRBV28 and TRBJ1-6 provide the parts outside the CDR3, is DVKVTQSSRYLVKRTGEKVFLECVQDMDHENMFWYRQDPGLGLRLIYFSYDVKMKEKGDIPEGYSVSREKKERFSLILESASTNQTSMYLCASREANSPLHFGNGTRLTVT.

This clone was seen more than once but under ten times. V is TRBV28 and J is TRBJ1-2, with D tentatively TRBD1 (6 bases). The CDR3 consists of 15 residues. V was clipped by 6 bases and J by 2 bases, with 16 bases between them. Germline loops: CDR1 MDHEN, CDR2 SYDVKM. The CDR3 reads CASSLRTATNYGYTF. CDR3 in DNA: TGTGCCAGCAGCCTACGGACAGCCACCAACTATGGCTACACCTTC.

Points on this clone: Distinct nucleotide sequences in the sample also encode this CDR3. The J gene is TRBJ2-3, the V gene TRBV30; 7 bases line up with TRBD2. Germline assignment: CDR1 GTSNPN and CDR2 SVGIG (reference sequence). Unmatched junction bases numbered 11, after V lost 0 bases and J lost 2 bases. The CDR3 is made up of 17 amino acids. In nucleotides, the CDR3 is TGTGCCTGGAGTGTCCGCCGGAGCGGGGCCTCCACAGATACGCAGTATTTT. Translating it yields CAWSVRRSGASTDTQYF.

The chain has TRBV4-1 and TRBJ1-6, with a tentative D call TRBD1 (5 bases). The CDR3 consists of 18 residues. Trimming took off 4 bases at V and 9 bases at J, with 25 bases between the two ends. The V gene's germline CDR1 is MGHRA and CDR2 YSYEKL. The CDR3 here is CASSRGGQNPGVGSPLHF. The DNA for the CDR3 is TGCGCCAGCAGCCGGGGAGGGCAGAACCCGGGGGTGGGTTCACCCCTCCACTTT.

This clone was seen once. The CDR3 DNA follows: TGTGCCTGGAGTGTACAGGGTAGTCAGCCCCAGCATTTT. Translation gives CAWSVQGSQPQHF. V is TRBV30 and J is TRBJ1-5; the D gene is possibly TRBD1 (6 bases). From germline, CDR1 is GTSNPN and CDR2 SVGIG (reference sequence). This CDR3 region has 13 residues. V was trimmed by 0 bases and J by 6 bases, leaving 9 bases between them.